These 9 T cell receptor beta chains were sequenced from one sample in a study of shared T cell receptors in the human thymus. This table comes from immunoSEQ multiplex PCR, and its TCRdb copy is limited to in-frame clones, with some not included. Of about 660,000 clones listed, 85% to 90% are singletons. Separately, the same data were catalogued under a study of human thymus T cells.

The source material was thymocytes. Every receptor here comes from a boy under two years old with a congenital heart defect.

This clone was observed a handful of times. The chain uses TRBV19 and TRBJ2-1; possible D gene TRBD2, 5 bases. CDR1 and CDR2 (germline): LNHDA, SQIVND (reference sequence). Trimming shortened V by 4 bases and J by 8 bases, and 9 bases separated the two germline ends. This CDR3 comprises 12 residues. DNA for the CDR3: TGTGCCAGTAGTAGGCGGGTGTATGAGCAGTTCTTC. Its protein product is CASSRRVYEQFF.

The chain has TRBV9 and TRBJ2-5; 10 bases are shared with TRBD2. Germline V gene data show CDR1 as SGDLS and CDR2 as YYNGEE. V trimming: 1 base; J trimming: 2 bases; junction bases outside the gene matches: 5. CDR3 size: 16 residues. In nucleotides, the CDR3 is TGTGCCAGCAGCGTATCCCCTAGCGGGAGTCAAGAGACCCAGTACTTC. Its protein product is CASSVSPSGSQETQYF.

The chain couples TRBV10-1 to TRBJ2-5; tentative D call: TRBD2 (5 bases). CDR3 length equals 13 residues. V gave up 4 bases and J gave up 4 bases, with 10 bases separating them. The V gene's germline CDR1 is WNHNN and CDR2 SYGVQD (reference sequence). This CDR3 reads CASSVAGAETQYF. For the CDR3, the DNA is TGCGCCAGCAGTGTTGCGGGTGCAGAGACCCAGTACTTC.

This clone was seen a single time. This chain connects TRBV5-4 to TRBJ1-1, with TRBD1 as a possible D gene (5 bases). The CDR3 runs 11 residues. The germline gives CDR1 SGHNT, CDR2 YYREEE (reference sequence). V lost 4 bases, J lost 7 bases, and 8 bases lay in between. CDR3 nucleotides: TGTGCCAGCAGCGGAAGGGGTGAAGCTTTCTTT. This codes for CASSGRGEAFF.

About this clone: The same CDR3 arises from other DNA sequences in this sample as well. V is TRBV9 and J is TRBJ2-1, with D possibly TRBD2 on 7 matching bases. The CDR3 totals 16 residues. V gave up 0 bases and J gave up 1 base, with 11 bases separating them. The germline V gene encodes CDR1 SGDLS and CDR2 YYNGEE. CDR3 bases: TGTGCCAGCAGCGTAGCCGGGGGGCCTTCCTACAATGAGCAGTTCTTC. Translating it yields CASSVAGGPSYNEQFF.

The rearrangement uses TRBV29-1 and TRBJ2-5; 10 bases are a match to TRBD1. The length of the CDR3 is 15 residues. V trimming: 5 bases; J trimming: 5 bases; junction bases outside the gene matches: 11. CDR1 and CDR2 from the germline V gene are SQVTM and ANQGSEA. The CDR3 DNA reads as TGCAGCGTTCCCGCAATGGGACAGGGGACGGAGACCCAGTACTTC. Its protein is CSVPAMGQGTETQYF.

This clone has only one observation. This sequence joins TRBV28 and TRBJ2-3, with 7 nucleotides matching TRBD1. Trimming took 10 bases from V and 3 from J; bases not matched to a gene: 13. Germline V lookup: CDR1 MDHEN, CDR2 SYDVKM. This CDR3 is built from 15 residues. CDR3 coding DNA: TGTGCCACCGGGAAGTGGGTCAGGGGGACAGATACGCAGTATTTT. Amino acid sequence: CATGKWVRGTDTQYF.

This sequence joins TRBV7-2 and TRBJ1-4; 9 bases agree with TRBD1. This CDR3 contains 15 residues. V was pared by 4 bases and J by 5 bases, with 5 bases of the junction left unmatched. Germline-derived CDR1 and CDR2 are SGHTA and FQGNSA. The CDR3 nucleotides read TGTGCCAGCAGCTCCGCCGGGACAGGGAATGAAAAACTGTTTTTT. Its translation is CASSSAGTGNEKLFF.

J is TRBJ2-1 and V is TRBV5-1; TRBD2 matches 13 bases. This CDR3 comprises 16 residues. Losses at the gene ends were 9 bases for V and 15 bases for J; bases not matched to a gene: 21. Germline V gives CDR1 SGHRS, CDR2 YFSETQ. CDR3 protein: CATSGTSGNRGRGRFF. The CDR3 DNA is TGCGCCACCTCAGGGACTAGCGGGAATCGAGGACGTGGACGGTTCTTC.